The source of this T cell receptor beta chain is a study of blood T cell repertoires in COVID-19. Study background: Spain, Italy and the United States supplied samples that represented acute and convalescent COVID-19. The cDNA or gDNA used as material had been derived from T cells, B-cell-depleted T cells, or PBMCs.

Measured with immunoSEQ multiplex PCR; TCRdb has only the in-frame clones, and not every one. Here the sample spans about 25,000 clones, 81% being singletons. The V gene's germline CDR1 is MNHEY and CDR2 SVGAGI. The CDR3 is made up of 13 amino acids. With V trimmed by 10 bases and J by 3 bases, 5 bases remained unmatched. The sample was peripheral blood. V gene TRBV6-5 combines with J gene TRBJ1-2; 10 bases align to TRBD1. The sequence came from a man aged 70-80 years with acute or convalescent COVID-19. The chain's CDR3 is CATTGTGDYGYTF. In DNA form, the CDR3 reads TGTGCCACCACCGGGACAGGGGACTATGGCTACACCTTC.